Each of the 2 T cell receptor beta chains below was sequenced from the same sample in a study of response to subunit inactivated influenza vaccine (dated by TCRdb to the late 2010s). Libraries were prepared through RT-PCR. Sequencer: Illumina HiSeq 2500. TCRdb reprocessing: public reads trimmed at Q25 with fastp, clones called with MiXCR, in-frame beta chains kept. One record per CDR3 amino acid sequence lists the most common genes and DNA. The sample contains 630,000 or so distinct CDR3 sequences, approximately 14% of them found a single time. Around 10% of the sample comes from the top ten. Sequenced here: PBMCs from blood, sampled approximately 13 days after vaccination. Receptor source: a man aged 50-59 years who received an inactivated influenza vaccine. Donor details come from another sample of the same person, matched by shared clones.

This clonotype was observed at least ten times. The V and J genes are TRBV12-3 or TRBV12-4 and TRBJ2-1; D is uncertain. Trimming removed 10 bases at V and 10 bases at J, with 8 bases between. The CDR3 loop spans 9 amino acids. CDR3 loop: CATGLEQFF. CDR3 bases: TGTGCCACGGGCCTAGAGCAGTTCTTC.

The rearrangement uses TRBV6-5 and TRBJ2-5; 7 nucleotides line up with TRBD2. The CDR3 contains 14 residues. CDR1 is MNHEY and CDR2 is SVGAGI in the germline V gene. Unmatched junction bases numbered 1, after V lost 2 bases and J lost 1 base. In nucleotides, the CDR3 is TGTGCCAGCAGTTACCTAGCGGCCCAAGAGACCCAGTACTTC. This translates into CASSYLAAQETQYF.